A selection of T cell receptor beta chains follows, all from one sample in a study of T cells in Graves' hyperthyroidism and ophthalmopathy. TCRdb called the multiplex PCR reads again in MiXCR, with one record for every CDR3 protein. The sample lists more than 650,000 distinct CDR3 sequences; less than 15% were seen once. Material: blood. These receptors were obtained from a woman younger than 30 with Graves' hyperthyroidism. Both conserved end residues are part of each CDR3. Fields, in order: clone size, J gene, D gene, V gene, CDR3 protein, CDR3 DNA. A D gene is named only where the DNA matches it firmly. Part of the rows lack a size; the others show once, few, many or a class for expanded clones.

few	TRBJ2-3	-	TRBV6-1	CASCFADTQYF	TGTGCCAGCTGCTTCGCGGATACGCAGTATTTT
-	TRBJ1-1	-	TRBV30	CAWSVLNTNTEAFF	TGTGCCTGGAGTGTTTTGAACACGAACACTGAAGCTTTCTTT
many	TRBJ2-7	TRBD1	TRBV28	CASRRTGGSYEQYF	TGTGCCAGCAGAAGGACAGGGGGAAGCTACGAGCAGTACTTC
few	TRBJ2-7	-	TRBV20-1	CSAREGLSKTYEQYF	TGCAGTGCTAGAGAAGGTTTGTCGAAGACCTACGAGCAGTACTTC
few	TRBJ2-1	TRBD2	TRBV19	CASSSGLAGNEQFF	TGTGCCAGTAGTAGCGGACTAGCTGGGAATGAGCAGTTCTTC
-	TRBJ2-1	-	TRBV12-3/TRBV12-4	CASTADSPHSYNEQFF	TGTGCCAGCACTGCAGACAGCCCCCACTCCTACAATGAGCAGTTCTTC
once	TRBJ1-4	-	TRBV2	CATTPMTSKLFF	TGTGCCACCACCCCCATGACGTCGAAACTGTTTTTT
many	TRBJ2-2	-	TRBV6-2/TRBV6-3	CASSYSPGTTGELFF	TGTGCCAGCAGTTACTCGCCAGGGACCACCGGGGAGCTGTTTTTT
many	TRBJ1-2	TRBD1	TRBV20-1	CSARPGQYGYTF	TGCAGTGCTAGACCGGGACAGTATGGCTACACCTTC
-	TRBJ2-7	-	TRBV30	CVWSRKTPYEQYF	TGTGTCTGGAGTCGGAAGACACCCTACGAGCAGTACTTC
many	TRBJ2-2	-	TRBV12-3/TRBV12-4	CASSLNTPNTGELFF	TGTGCCAGCAGTTTGAATACTCCGAACACCGGGGAGCTGTTTTTT
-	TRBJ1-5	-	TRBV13	CASSSLAENQPQHF	TGTGCCAGCAGCTCCCTGGCAGAGAATCAGCCCCAGCATTTT
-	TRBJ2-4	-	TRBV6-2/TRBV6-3	CASSLDYLAKNIQYF	TGTGCCAGCAGCTTGGACTACCTAGCCAAAAACATTCAGTACTTC
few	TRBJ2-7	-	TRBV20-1	CSARRTSYEQYF	TGCAGTGCTAGGAGGACTTCCTACGAGCAGTACTTC
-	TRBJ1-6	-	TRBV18	CASSLGTDYSPLHF	TGTGCCAGCTCACTAGGGACCGATTATTCACCCCTCCACTTT
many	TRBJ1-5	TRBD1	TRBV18	CASSPTGGSNQPQHF	TGTGCCAGCTCACCTACAGGGGGGAGCAATCAGCCCCAGCATTTT
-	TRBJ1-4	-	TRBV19	CASTPAGTNEKLFF	TGTGCCAGTACCCCAGCAGGAACTAATGAAAAACTGTTTTTT
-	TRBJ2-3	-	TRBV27	CASGARPLGTDTQYF	TGTGCCAGCGGGGCTCGGCCCCTAGGCACAGATACGCAGTATTTT
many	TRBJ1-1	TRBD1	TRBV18	CASSPFPGQPQLEAFF	TGTGCCAGCTCACCATTCCCGGGACAGCCGCAGCTTGAAGCTTTCTTT
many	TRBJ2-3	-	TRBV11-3	CASSVGRLNTDTQYF	TGTGCCAGCAGCGTAGGACGGTTAAACACAGATACGCAGTATTTT
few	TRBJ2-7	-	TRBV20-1	CSAHPSRKSYEQYF	TGCAGTGCGCACCCCTCGAGGAAATCCTACGAGCAGTACTTC
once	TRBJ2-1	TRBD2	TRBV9	CASSAGLWLGTSGRAYNEQFF	TGTGCCAGCAGCGCAGGGCTATGGCTCGGGACTAGCGGGAGGGCCTACAATGAGCAGTTCTTC
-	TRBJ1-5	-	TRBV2	CASSDLEGRFSNQPQHF	TGTGCCAGCAGTGATCTGGAAGGAAGGTTTAGCAATCAGCCCCAGCATTTT
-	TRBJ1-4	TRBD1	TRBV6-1	CASKPGQPSLEKLFF	TGTGCCAGCAAACCGGGACAGCCGTCCCTTGAAAAACTGTTTTTT
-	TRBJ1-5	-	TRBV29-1	CSASPEWGNQPQHF	TGCAGCGCCTCCCCCGAGTGGGGCAATCAGCCCCAGCATTTT
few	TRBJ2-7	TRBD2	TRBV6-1	CASSSPSGRDHEQYF	TGTGCCAGCTCCTCACCAAGCGGGAGGGATCACGAGCAGTACTTC
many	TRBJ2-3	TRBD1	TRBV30	CAWSKGTATDTQYF	TGTGCCTGGAGTAAGGGGACAGCCACAGATACGCAGTATTTT
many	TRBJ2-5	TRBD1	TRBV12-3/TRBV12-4	CASRLEGGGETQYF	TGTGCCAGCAGACTCGAAGGGGGCGGAGAGACCCAGTACTTC
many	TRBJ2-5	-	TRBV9	CASSSVAGSVRETQYF	TGTGCCAGCAGCTCCGTTGCAGGCTCAGTCAGGGAGACCCAGTACTTC
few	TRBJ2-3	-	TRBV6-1	CASSERTGLADTQYF	TGTGCCAGCAGTGAAAGAACAGGGCTGGCAGATACGCAGTATTTT
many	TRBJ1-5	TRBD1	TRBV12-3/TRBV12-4	CASSYSPGQGGHSNQPQHF	TGTGCCAGCAGTTACAGTCCAGGACAGGGGGGCCATAGCAATCAGCCCCAGCATTTT
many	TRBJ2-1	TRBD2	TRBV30	CAWSLAGGRNEQFF	TGTGCCTGGAGTCTCGCGGGAGGGAGGAATGAGCAGTTCTTC
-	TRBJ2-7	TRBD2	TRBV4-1	CASSRTPTGGPYEQYF	TGCGCCAGCAGTCGCACCCCCACGGGAGGACCCTACGAGCAGTACTTC
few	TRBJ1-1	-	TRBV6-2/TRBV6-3	CASSFTGLETFF	TGTGCCAGCAGTTTTACAGGGCTTGAAACTTTCTTT
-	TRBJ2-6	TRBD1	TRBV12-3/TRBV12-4	CASSGQATSGANVLTF	TGTGCCAGCAGTGGACAGGCTACCTCTGGGGCCAACGTCCTGACTTTC
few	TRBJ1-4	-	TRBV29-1	CSVVGSTNEKLFF	TGCAGCGTTGTTGGATCAACTAATGAAAAACTGTTTTTT
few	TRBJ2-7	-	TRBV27	CASQSRRGFSYEQYF	TGTGCCAGCCAGTCTCGGCGGGGTTTCTCCTACGAGCAGTACTTC
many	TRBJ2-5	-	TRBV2	CASSKTEWRATPPQYF	TGTGCCAGCAGTAAGACGGAGTGGAGAGCGACCCCCCCCCAGTACTTC
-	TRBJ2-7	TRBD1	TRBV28	CASARDRVASEQYF	TGTGCCAGCGCCAGGGACAGGGTCGCGTCCGAGCAGTACTTC
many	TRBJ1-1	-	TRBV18	CASSRQVGHTNTEAFF	TGTGCCAGCTCTCGCCAGGTGGGGCATACGAACACTGAAGCTTTCTTT
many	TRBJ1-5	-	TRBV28	CASSLLSQPQHF	TGTGCCAGCAGTTTATTGAGTCAGCCCCAGCATTTT
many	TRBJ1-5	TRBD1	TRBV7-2	CASSFRGREQPQHF	TGTGCCAGCAGCTTCAGGGGGCGGGAACAGCCCCAGCATTTT
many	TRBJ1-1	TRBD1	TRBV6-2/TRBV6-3	CASSGPGQGIGEAFF	TGTGCCAGCAGCGGTCCGGGACAGGGGATTGGTGAAGCTTTCTTT